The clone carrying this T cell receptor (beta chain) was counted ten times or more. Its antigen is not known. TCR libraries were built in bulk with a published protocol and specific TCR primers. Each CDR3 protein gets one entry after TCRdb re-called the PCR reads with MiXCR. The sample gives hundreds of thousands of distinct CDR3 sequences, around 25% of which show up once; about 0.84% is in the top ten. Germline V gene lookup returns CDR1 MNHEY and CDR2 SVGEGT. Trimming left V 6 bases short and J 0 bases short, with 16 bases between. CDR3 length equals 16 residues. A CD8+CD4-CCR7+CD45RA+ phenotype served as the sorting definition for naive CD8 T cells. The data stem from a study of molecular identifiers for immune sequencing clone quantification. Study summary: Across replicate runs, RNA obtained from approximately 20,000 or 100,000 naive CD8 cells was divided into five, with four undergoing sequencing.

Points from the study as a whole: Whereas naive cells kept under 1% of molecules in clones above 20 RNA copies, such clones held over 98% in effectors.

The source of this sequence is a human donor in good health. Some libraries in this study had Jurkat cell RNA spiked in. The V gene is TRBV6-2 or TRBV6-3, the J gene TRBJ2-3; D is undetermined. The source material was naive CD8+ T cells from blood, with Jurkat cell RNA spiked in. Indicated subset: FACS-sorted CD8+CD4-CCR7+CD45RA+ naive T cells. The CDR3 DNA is TGTGCCAGCAGGAAAGAGTCTGGAGTTAGCACAGATACGCAGTATTTT. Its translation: CASRKESGVSTDTQYF.